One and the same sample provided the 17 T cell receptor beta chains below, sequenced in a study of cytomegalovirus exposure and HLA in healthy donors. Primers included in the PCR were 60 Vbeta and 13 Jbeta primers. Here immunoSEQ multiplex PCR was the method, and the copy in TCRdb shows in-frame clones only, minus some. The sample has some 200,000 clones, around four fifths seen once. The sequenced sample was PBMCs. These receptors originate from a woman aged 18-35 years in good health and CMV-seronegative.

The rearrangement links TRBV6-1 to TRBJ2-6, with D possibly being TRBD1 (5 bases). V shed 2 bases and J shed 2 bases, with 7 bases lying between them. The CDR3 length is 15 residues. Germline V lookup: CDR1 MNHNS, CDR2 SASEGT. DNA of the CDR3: TGTGCCAGCAGTGAACGCAGGGCTGGGGCCAACGTCCTGACTTTC. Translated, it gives CASSERRAGANVLTF.

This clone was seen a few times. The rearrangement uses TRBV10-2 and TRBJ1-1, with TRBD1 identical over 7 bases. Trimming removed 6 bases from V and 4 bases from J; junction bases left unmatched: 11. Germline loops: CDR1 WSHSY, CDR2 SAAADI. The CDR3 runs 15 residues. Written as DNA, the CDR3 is TGCGCCAGCAGCGCTACCCACAGGGGTCGCACTGAAGCTTTCTTT. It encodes CASSATHRGRTEAFF.

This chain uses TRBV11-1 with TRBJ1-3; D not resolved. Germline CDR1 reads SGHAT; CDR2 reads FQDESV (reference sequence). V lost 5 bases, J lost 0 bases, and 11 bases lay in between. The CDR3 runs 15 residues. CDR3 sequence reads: CASSPTTTSGNTIYF. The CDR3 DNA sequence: TGTGCCAGCAGCCCGACGACAACCTCTGGAAACACCATATATTTT.

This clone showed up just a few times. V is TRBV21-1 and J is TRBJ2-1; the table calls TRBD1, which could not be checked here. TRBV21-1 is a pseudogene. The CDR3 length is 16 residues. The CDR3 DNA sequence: TGTGCCAGCAGCAAAAAGAGAACAGGGGCCTACAATGAGCAGTTCTTC. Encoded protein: CASSKKRTGAYNEQFF.

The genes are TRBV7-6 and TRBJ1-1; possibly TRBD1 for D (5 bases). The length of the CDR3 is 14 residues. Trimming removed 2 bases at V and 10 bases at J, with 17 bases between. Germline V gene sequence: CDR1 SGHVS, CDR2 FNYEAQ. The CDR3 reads CASSLWGRPERAFF. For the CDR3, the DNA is TGTGCCAGCAGCTTATGGGGCAGACCAGAGCGAGCTTTCTTT.

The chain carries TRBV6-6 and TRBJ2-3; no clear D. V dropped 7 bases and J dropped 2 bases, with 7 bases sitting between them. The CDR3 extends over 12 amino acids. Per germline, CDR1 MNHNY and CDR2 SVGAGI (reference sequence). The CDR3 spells CASTSFTDTQYF. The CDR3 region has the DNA TGTGCCAGCACCTCTTTCACAGATACGCAGTATTTT.

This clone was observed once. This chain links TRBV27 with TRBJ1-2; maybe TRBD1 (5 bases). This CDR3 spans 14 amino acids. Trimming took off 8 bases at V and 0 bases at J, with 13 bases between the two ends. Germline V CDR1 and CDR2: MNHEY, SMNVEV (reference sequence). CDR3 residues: CASGLRGTNYGYTF. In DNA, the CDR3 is TGTGCCAGCGGGTTAAGGGGAACTAACTATGGCTACACCTTC.

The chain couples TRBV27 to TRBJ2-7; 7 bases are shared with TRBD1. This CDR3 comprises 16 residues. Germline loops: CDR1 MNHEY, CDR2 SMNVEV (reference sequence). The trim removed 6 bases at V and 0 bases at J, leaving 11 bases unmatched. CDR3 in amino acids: CASSLYSGTVSYEQYF. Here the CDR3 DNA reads TGTGCCAGCAGCCTCTATTCCGGGACAGTCTCCTACGAGCAGTACTTC.

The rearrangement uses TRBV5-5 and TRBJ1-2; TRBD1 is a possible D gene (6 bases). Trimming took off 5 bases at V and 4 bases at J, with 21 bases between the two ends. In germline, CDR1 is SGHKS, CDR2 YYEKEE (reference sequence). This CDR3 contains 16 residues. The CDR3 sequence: CASRIFWAGEGYGYTF. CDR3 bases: TGTGCCAGCAGGATTTTCTGGGCAGGGGAAGGCTATGGCTACACCTTC.

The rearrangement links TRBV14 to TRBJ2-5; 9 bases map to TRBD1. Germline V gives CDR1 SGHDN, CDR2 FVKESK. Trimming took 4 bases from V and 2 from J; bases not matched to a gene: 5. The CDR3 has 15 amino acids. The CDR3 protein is CASSPLQGAQETQYF. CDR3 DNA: TGTGCCAGCAGCCCGTTACAGGGGGCTCAAGAGACCCAGTACTTC.

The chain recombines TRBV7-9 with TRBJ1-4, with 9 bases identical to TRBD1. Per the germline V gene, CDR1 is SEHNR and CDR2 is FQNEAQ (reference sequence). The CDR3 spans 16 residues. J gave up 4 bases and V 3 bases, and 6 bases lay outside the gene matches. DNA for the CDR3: TGTGCCAGCAGCTTGGCCGACAGGGGGAATAATGAAAAACTGTTTTTT. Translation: CASSLADRGNNEKLFF.

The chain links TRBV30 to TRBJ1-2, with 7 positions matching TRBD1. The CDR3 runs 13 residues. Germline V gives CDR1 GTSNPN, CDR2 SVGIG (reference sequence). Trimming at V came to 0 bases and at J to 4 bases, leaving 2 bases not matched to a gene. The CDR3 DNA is TGTGCCTGGAGTGTAGGGGACAGCTATGGCTACACCTTC. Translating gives CAWSVGDSYGYTF.

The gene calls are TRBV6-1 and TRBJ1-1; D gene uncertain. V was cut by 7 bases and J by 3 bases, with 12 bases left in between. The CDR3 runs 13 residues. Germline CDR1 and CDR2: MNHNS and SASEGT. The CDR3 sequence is CASIPQIHTEAFF. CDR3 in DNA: TGTGCCAGCATCCCCCAGATCCACACTGAAGCTTTCTTT.

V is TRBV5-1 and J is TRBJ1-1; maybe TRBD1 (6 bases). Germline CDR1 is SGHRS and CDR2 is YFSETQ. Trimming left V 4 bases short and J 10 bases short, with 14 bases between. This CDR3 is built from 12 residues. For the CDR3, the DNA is TGCGCCAGCAGCATGGACAGCCATGGAGCTTTCTTT. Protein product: CASSMDSHGAFF.

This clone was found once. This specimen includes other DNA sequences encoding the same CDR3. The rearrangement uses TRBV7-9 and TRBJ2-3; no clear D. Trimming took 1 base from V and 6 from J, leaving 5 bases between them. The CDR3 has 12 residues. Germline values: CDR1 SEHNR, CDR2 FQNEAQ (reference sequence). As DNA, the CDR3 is TGTGCCAGCAGCTTAGTGTCGGATACGCAGTATTTT. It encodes CASSLVSDTQYF. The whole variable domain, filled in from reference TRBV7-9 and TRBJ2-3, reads DTGVSQNPRHKITKRGQNVTFRCDPISEHNRLYWYRQTLGQGPEFLTYFQNEAQLEKSRLLSDRFSAERPKGSFSTLEIQRTEQGDSAMYLCASSLVSDTQYFGPGTRLTVL.

This CDR3 is CASSQPTDDISYGYTF. CDR3 coding DNA: TGTGCCAGTAGCCAACCGACCGACGACATTTCCTATGGCTACACCTTC. The genes are TRBV19 and TRBJ1-2, with D unclear. Germline CDR1 and CDR2: LNHDA and SQIVND (reference sequence). V shed 6 bases and J shed 4 bases, with 21 bases lying between them. This CDR3 has 16 residues. The whole variable domain, filled in from reference TRBV19 and TRBJ1-2, reads DGGITQSPKYLFRKEGQNVTLSCEQNLNHDAMYWYRQDPGQGLRLIYYSQIVNDFQKGDIAEGYSVSREKKESFPLTVTSAQKNPTAFYLCASSQPTDDISYGYTFGSGTRLTVV.

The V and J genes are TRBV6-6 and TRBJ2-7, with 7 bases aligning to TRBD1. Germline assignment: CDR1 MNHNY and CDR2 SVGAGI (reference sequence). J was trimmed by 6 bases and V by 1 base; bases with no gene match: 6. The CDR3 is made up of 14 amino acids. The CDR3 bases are TGTGCCAGCAGTTACTTAACAGGGGAAAGCGAGCAGTACTTC. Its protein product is CASSYLTGESEQYF.